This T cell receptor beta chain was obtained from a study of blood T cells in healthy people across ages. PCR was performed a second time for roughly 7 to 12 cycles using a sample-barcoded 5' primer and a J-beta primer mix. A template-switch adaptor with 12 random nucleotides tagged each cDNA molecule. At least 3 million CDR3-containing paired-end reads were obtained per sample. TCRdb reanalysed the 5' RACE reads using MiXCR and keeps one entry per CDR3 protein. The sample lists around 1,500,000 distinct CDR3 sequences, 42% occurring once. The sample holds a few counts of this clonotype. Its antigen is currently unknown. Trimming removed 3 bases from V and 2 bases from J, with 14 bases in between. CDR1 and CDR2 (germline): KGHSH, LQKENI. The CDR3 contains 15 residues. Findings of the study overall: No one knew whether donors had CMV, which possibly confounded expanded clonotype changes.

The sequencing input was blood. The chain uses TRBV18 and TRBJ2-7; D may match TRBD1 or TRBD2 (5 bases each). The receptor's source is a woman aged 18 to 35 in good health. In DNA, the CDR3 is TGTGCCAGCTCACCGGGGGACGTACACACCTACGAGCAGTACTTC. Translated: CASSPGDVHTYEQYF.